Listed below are T cell receptor beta chains from one sample, sequenced in a study of T cell changes during pregnancy in multiple sclerosis. Using immunoSEQ multiplex PCR, the repertoire was profiled, and TCRdb retains in-frame clones only, with some absent. The sample contains under 110,000 clones, around 90% of which appear only once. The sequences come from peripheral blood, collected in the second trimester of pregnancy. The receptors were gathered from a female donor with multiple sclerosis, enrolled in a pregnancy study. Both conserved end residues are part of each CDR3. Fields, in order: clone size, D gene, V gene, J gene, CDR3 protein, CDR3 DNA. D genes are given only for firm matches. Part of the rows lack a size; the others show once, few, many or a class for expanded clones.

-	-	TRBV2	TRBJ2-5	CASSEQVRQETQYF	TGTGCCAGCAGTGAACAGGTCAGACAAGAGACCCAGTACTTC
-	-	TRBV29-1	TRBJ1-2	CSVEGVTVGGYTF	TGCAGCGTTGAAGGAGTGACGGTCGGGGGCTACACCTTC
-	-	TRBV28	TRBJ2-5	CASSHPGWRGETQYF	TGTGCCAGCAGCCACCCGGGATGGAGGGGAGAGACCCAGTACTTC
-	-	TRBV15	TRBJ2-4	CATSRETSLRLAKNIQYF	TGTGCCACCAGCAGAGAGACTAGTCTCCGTCTAGCCAAAAACATTCAGTACTTC
-	TRBD2	TRBV19	TRBJ2-7	CASQNSGTSGPYEQYF	TGTGCCAGCCAAAATTCCGGGACTAGCGGACCCTACGAGCAGTACTTC
once	TRBD1	TRBV25-1	TRBJ1-4	CASGGQGSSNEKLFF	TGTGCCAGCGGGGGACAGGGAAGTTCTAATGAAAAACTGTTTTTT
-	-	TRBV30	TRBJ2-7	CAWSASYEQYF	TGTGCCTGGAGTGCTTCGTACGAGCAGTACTTC
-	-	TRBV28	TRBJ2-7	CASTQGAGSAHEQYF	TGTGCCAGCACCCAAGGGGCGGGATCTGCCCACGAGCAGTACTTC
once	-	TRBV29-1	TRBJ2-2	CSVEGAENTGELFF	TGCAGCGTTGAAGGGGCAGAGAACACCGGGGAGCTGTTTTTT
-	-	TRBV4-2	TRBJ2-7	CASSQEGQVYEQYF	TGTGCCAGCAGCCAAGAAGGTCAGGTCTACGAGCAGTACTTC
-	TRBD2	TRBV29-1	TRBJ2-1	CSVEDPIAGGPNEQFF	TGCAGCGTTGAAGATCCAATAGCGGGAGGGCCGAATGAGCAGTTCTTC
-	-	TRBV15	TRBJ2-7	CATSRDTWDRGEQYF	TGTGCCACCAGCAGAGATACTTGGGATAGGGGCGAGCAGTACTTC
-	TRBD2	TRBV5-1	TRBJ2-4	CASRYTSGRGAKNIQYF	TGCGCCAGCCGCTATACTAGCGGGAGGGGGGCCAAAAACATTCAGTACTTC
-	-	TRBV23-1	TRBJ2-7	CASSQCLEGTTYEQYF	TGCGCCAGCAGTCAATGCCTGGAGGGAACTACCTACGAGCAGTACTTC
once	TRBD2	TRBV10-2	TRBJ2-5	CASSEGRLAGQETQYF	TGCGCCAGCAGTGAGGGCCGACTAGCGGGCCAAGAGACCCAGTACTTC
-	-	TRBV27	TRBJ2-7	CASSLTLGKYEQYF	TGTGCCAGCAGTTTAACACTAGGCAAATACGAGCAGTACTTC
-	-	TRBV4-2	TRBJ2-1	CASSQEESSYNEQFF	TGTGCCAGCAGCCAAGAGGAGAGCTCCTACAATGAGCAGTTCTTC
-	-	TRBV28	TRBJ2-7	CASSLVSRKPYEQYF	TGTGCCAGCAGTTTAGTGTCTAGAAAGCCCTACGAGCAGTACTTC
-	-	TRBV9	TRBJ2-7	CASSVDGAEQYF	TGTGCCAGCAGCGTAGATGGGGCAGAGCAGTACTTC
-	TRBD1	TRBV27	TRBJ2-3	CASSPGQGFTDTQYF	TGTGCCAGCAGCCCTGGACAGGGATTCACAGATACGCAGTATTTT
-	-	TRBV5-5	TRBJ2-7	CASSLLVGGHAYEQYF	TGTGCCAGCAGCTTGTTGGTCGGCGGGCATGCCTACGAGCAGTACTTC
-	TRBD1	TRBV5-4	TRBJ1-2	CASRSGGMDYGYTF	TGTGCCAGCAGGTCAGGGGGCATGGACTATGGCTACACCTTC
-	-	TRBV5-1	TRBJ2-1	CASSLVLGQIYNEQFF	TGCGCCAGCAGCTTGGTTCTAGGACAGATCTACAATGAGCAGTTCTTC
-	-	TRBV9	TRBJ2-7	CASSVAPGREQYF	TGTGCCAGCAGCGTAGCCCCAGGGAGGGAGCAGTACTTC
once	-	TRBV9	TRBJ2-1	CASSLAGVNEQFF	TGTGCCAGCAGTTTAGCAGGGGTGAATGAGCAGTTCTTC
-	-	TRBV15	TRBJ2-2	CATSIGGAGELFF	TGTGCCACCAGCATAGGAGGGGCCGGGGAGCTGTTTTTT
-	-	TRBV5-1	TRBJ2-7	CASSPDRISYEQYF	TGCGCCAGCAGCCCGGACAGAATTTCCTACGAGCAGTACTTC
once	-	TRBV15	TRBJ2-7	CATSEGHKFHEQYF	TGTGCCACCAGCGAGGGACATAAATTCCACGAGCAGTACTTC
-	TRBD2	TRBV7-6	TRBJ2-2	CASSLRAGGSNTGELFF	TGTGCCAGCAGCTTAAGGGCGGGAGGGAGTAACACCGGGGAGCTGTTTTTT
-	-	TRBV18	TRBJ2-2	CASSPLSGQEELFF	TGTGCCAGCTCACCCTTGAGTGGACAAGAGGAGCTGTTTTTT
-	-	TRBV29-1	TRBJ1-3	CSVEKRNTIYF	TGCAGCGTTGAAAAGCGGAACACCATATATTTT
-	-	TRBV2	TRBJ2-3	CASSGRGGTDTQYF	TGTGCCAGCAGTGGAAGGGGTGGGACAGATACGCAGTATTTT
-	TRBD1	TRBV27	TRBJ2-2	CASSFRGGVVTGELFF	TGTGCCAGCAGTTTTAGAGGGGGCGTTGTGACCGGGGAGCTGTTTTTT
-	-	TRBV6-1	TRBJ1-2	CASSEVHRRYGYTF	TGTGCCAGCAGTGAAGTTCACCGGAGATATGGCTACACCTTC
-	-	TRBV19	TRBJ2-5	CASSENRETQYF	TGTGCCAGTAGCGAAAACAGAGAGACCCAGTACTTC
-	TRBD2	TRBV15	TRBJ2-1	CATSRDGGGSDEQFF	TGTGCCACCAGCAGAGATGGGGGAGGGTCCGATGAGCAGTTCTTC
-	TRBD2	TRBV6-1	TRBJ2-2	CASGTSGNTGELFF	TGTGCCAGCGGGACTAGCGGGAACACCGGGGAGCTGTTTTTT
-	TRBD1	TRBV6-5	TRBJ1-1	CASKIVTGVGTEAFF	TGTGCCAGCAAGATAGTGACAGGGGTTGGAACTGAAGCTTTCTTT
-	TRBD2	TRBV11-1	TRBJ2-6	CASSDSSGRAAGANVLTF	TGTGCCAGCAGCGACTCTAGCGGGAGGGCGGCTGGGGCCAACGTCCTGACTTTC
few	TRBD1	TRBV7-2	TRBJ2-4	CASSLRSLGQGFAKNIQYF	TGTGCCAGCAGCTTACGTAGCCTAGGACAGGGTTTCGCCAAAAACATTCAGTACTTC
once	-	TRBV4-1	TRBJ1-1	CASSPLMGSMNTEAFF	TGCGCCAGCAGCCCCCTGATGGGCTCCATGAACACTGAAGCTTTCTTT